This TCR beta chain was sequenced in a study of shared clonotypes between healthy human individuals. CDR1 is SGHNT and CDR2 is YYREEE in the germline V gene (reference sequence). V was pared by 0 bases and J by 0 bases, with 10 bases between. This CDR3 has 15 residues. Here immunoSEQ multiplex PCR was the method, and the copy in TCRdb shows in-frame clones only, minus some. The data contain millions of clones, roughly nine tenths of them singletons. The chain is built from TRBV5-4 and TRBJ2-7, with D hard to call. The receptor was isolated from a young man in good health. Sequenced sample: naive CD4+ T cells sorted from blood. Subset defined: CD45RA+ positively selected. The CDR3 DNA sequence: TGTGCCAGCAGCTTGGGGGTCCTCAGCTCCTACGAGCAGTACTTC. Its translation is CASSLGVLSSYEQYF.